This T cell receptor beta chain was recovered during a study of T cells in Graves' hyperthyroidism and ophthalmopathy. This clonotype was found many times. V gave up 4 bases and J gave up 0 bases, with 13 bases separating them. The germline V gene has CDR1 MGHRA and CDR2 YSYEKL. The CDR3 has 15 residues. RNA transcripts were the template for amplifying TCR beta CDR3 regions. HTBI primers were employed in a first-round RT-PCR of the TCR CDR3. TCRdb re-derived calls from the multiplex PCR reads in MiXCR, one entry per CDR3 protein. The table has 95,000 to 110,000 distinct CDR3 sequences, over 45% seen once; the top ten hold about a quarter.

The V and J genes are TRBV4-1 and TRBJ2-7; no definite D call. The sample taken for sequencing was blood. This sequence originates from a man aged 35 to 55 with Graves' hyperthyroidism. CDR3 region: CASSRETRSSYEQYF. CDR3 coding DNA: TGCGCCAGCAGCCGAGAGACAAGGAGCTCCTACGAGCAGTACTTC.